This T cell receptor beta chain was recorded in a study of blood T cell repertoires in COVID-19. Study-level information: The samples span acute and convalescent COVID-19 from the United States, Italy and Spain. The analysed material was cDNA or gDNA that came from T cells, B-cell-depleted T cells, or PBMCs.

V was trimmed by 5 bases and J by 3 bases, leaving 17 bases between them. The CDR3 is 16 amino acids. CDR1 and CDR2 from the germline V gene are SGHTA and FQGNSA. Authors' analysis steps: Reference gene primer amplification gave estimated nucleated cell counts. TCRdb's table, derived via immunoSEQ multiplex PCR, lists solely in-frame clones and lacks some. V, J and clone size are those of that table, while D and trimming were read from the DNA. The repertoire holds about 140,000 clones, with about 82% as singletons. The chain couples TRBV7-2 to TRBJ2-1, with a possible D match to TRBD1 (5 bases). Sample: peripheral blood. This TCR came from a woman of 80 years or more with active or convalescent COVID-19. CDR3 amino acids: CASSPTPQGYYNEQFF. The DNA for the CDR3 is TGTGCCAGCAGCCCCACGCCCCAGGGTTACTACAATGAGCAGTTCTTC.